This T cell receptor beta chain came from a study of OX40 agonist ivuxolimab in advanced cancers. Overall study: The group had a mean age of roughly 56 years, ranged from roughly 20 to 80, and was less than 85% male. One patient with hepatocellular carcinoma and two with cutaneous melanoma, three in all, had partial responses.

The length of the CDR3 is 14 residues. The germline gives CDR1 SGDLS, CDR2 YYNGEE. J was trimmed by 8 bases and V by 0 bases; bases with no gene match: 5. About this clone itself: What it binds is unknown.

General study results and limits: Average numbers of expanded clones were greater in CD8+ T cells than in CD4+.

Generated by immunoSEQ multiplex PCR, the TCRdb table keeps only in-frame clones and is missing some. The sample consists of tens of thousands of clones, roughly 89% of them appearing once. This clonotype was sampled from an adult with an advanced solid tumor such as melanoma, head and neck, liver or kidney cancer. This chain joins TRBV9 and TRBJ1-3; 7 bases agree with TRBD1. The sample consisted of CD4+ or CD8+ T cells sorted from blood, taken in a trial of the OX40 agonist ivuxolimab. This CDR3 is CASSVAQTGDTIYF. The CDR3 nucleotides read TGTGCCAGCAGCGTAGCCCAAACAGGGGACACCATATATTTT.